This entry lists 4 T cell receptor beta chains sequenced from one sample in a study of blood T cell repertoires in COVID-19 (dated by TCRdb to the early 2020s). Receptor amplification or capture employed the immunoSEQ multiplex PCR assay. TCRdb stores this immuneACCESS table with in-frame sequences only. Part of the clones is absent; in the studies checked, under half of the shortfall reflects unresolved V genes, and no reason is known for the rest. The sample table lists around 400,000 clones, 80% to 95% of them with a count of one. Together, the top ten hold about 0.86% of the sample. The source material was PBMCs or T cells enriched from blood (not recorded which). All receptors derive from a woman aged 35 to 49 who had been exposed to COVID-19.

The chain has TRBV5-1 and TRBJ2-3, with 9 bases aligning to TRBD1. V trimming: 7 bases; J trimming: 3 bases; junction bases outside the gene matches: 6. The CDR3 contains 14 residues. Germline V gene sequence: CDR1 SGHRS, CDR2 YFSETQ. This CDR3 is CASAYRGQTDTQYF. In DNA form, the CDR3 reads TGCGCCAGCGCCTACAGGGGGCAAACAGATACGCAGTATTTT.

This sequence joins TRBV5-5 and TRBJ2-1; D remains unclear. Germline assignment: CDR1 SGHKS and CDR2 YYEKEE (reference sequence). The V gene lost 3 bases and the J gene lost 4 bases, with 11 bases spanning the gap. The CDR3 loop spans 14 amino acids. The chain's CDR3 is CASSSGGEYNEQFF. The CDR3 coding sequence is TGTGCCAGCAGCTCCGGCGGAGAATACAATGAGCAGTTCTTC.

The J gene is TRBJ1-1, the V gene TRBV19, with 7 bases aligning to TRBD1. The CDR3 runs to 14 residues. V shed 3 bases and J 0 bases; nucleotides not matched to a gene: 1. Germline V gives CDR1 LNHDA, CDR2 SQIVND (reference sequence). The DNA for the CDR3 is TGTGCCAGTAGTATCGACAGGGTGAACACTGAAGCTTTCTTT. Protein: CASSIDRVNTEAFF. The variable domain in full, completed from reference TRBV19 and TRBJ1-1, reads DGGITQSPKYLFRKEGQNVTLSCEQNLNHDAMYWYRQDPGQGLRLIYYSQIVNDFQKGDIAEGYSVSREKKESFPLTVTSAQKNPTAFYLCASSIDRVNTEAFFGQGTRLTVV.

The V call is TRBV24-1, the J call TRBJ2-3; TRBD1 matches 11 bases. From germline, CDR1 is KGHDR and CDR2 SFDVKD. This CDR3 comprises 16 residues. Unmatched junction bases numbered 3, after V lost 2 bases and J lost 3 bases. CDR3 protein: CATSDWDRGRTDTQYF. CDR3 DNA: TGTGCCACCAGTGATTGGGACAGGGGGAGGACAGATACGCAGTATTTT.